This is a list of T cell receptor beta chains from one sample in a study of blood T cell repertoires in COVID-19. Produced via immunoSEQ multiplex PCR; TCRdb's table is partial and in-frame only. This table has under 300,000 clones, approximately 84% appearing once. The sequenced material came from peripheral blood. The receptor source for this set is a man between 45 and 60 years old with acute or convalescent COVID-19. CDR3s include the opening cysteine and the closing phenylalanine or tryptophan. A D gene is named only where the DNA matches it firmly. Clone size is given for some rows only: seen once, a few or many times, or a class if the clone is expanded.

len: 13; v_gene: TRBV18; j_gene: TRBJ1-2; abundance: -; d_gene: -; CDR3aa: CASSDSPGYGYTF; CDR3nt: TGTGCCAGCTCAGACAGCCCTGGCTATGGCTACACCTTC
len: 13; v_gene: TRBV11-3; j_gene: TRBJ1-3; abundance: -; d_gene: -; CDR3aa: CASSLDAVNTIYF; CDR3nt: TGTGCCAGCAGCTTAGATGCGGTAAACACCATATATTTT
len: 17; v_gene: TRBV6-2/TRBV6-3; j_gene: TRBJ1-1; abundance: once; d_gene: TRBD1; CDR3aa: CASSYGSSGGKNTEAFF; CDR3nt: TGTGCCAGCAGTTACGGATCCTCAGGGGGGAAGAACACTGAAGCTTTCTTT
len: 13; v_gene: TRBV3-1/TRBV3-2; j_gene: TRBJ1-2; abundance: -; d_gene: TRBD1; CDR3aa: CASSLTGAGGYTF; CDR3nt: TGTGCCAGCAGCCTCACAGGGGCGGGCGGCTACACCTTC
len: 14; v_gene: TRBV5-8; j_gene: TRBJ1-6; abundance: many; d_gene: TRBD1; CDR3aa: CASSPSGGGSPLHF; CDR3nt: TGTGCCAGCAGCCCGTCAGGGGGCGGATCACCCCTCCACTTT
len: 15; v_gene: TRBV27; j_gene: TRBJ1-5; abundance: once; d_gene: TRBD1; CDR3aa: CATQGAGSGNQPQHF; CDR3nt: TGTGCCACACAGGGGGCGGGGTCTGGCAATCAGCCCCAGCATTTT
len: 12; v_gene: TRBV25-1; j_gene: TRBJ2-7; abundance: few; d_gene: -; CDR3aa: CASRGSSYEQYF; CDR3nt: TGTGCCAGCAGGGGGAGTTCCTACGAGCAGTACTTC
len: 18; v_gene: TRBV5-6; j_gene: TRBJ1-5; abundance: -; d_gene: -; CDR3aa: CASSWGARDTYSNQPQHF; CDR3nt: TGTGCCAGCAGCTGGGGCGCCAGGGACACTTATAGCAATCAGCCCCAGCATTTT
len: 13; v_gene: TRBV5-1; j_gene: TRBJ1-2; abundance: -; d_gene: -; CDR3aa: CASSLADSDGYTF; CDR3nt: TGCGCCAGCAGCTTGGCCGACAGTGATGGCTACACCTTC
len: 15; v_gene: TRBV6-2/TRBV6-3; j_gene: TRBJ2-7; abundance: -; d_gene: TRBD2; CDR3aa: CASSYRTSTSYEQYF; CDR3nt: TGTGCCAGCAGTTACCGGACTAGCACATCCTACGAGCAGTACTTC
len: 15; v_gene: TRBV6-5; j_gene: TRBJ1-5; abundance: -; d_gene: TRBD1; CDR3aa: CASSPTTGGNQPQHF; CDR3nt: TGTGCCAGCAGTCCGACTACAGGGGGCAATCAGCCCCAGCATTTT
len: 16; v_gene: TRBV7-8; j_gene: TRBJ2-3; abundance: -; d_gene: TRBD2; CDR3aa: CASSLEAAGVVDTQYF; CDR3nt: TGTGCCAGCAGCTTAGAAGCAGCGGGAGTTGTGGATACGCAGTATTTT
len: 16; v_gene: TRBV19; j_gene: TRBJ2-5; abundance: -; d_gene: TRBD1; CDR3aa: CASSPGQGWRGNDQYF; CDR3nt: TGTGCCAGTAGTCCGGGACAGGGATGGCGGGGGAATGACCAGTACTTC
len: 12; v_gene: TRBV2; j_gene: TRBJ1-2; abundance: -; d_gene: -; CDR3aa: CASSEGLYGYTF; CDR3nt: TGTGCCAGCAGTGAAGGACTATATGGCTACACCTTC
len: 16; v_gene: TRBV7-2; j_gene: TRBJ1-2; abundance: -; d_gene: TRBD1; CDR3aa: CASSLGAGTGAYGYTF; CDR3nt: TGTGCCAGCAGCTTGGGGGCCGGGACAGGGGCCTATGGCTACACCTTC
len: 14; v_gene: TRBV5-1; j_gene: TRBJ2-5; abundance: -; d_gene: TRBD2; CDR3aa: CASRWTSSPETQYF; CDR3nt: TGCGCCAGCAGATGGACTAGCAGTCCAGAGACCCAGTACTTC
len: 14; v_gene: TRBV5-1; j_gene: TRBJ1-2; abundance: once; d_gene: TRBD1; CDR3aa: CASRQQGAEYGYTF; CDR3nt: TGCGCCAGCAGACAACAGGGGGCGGAGTATGGCTACACCTTC
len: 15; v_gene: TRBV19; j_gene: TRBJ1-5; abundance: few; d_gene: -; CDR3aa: CASSIAGVGGQPQHF; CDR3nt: TGTGCCAGTAGTATAGCGGGAGTCGGAGGTCAGCCCCAGCATTTT
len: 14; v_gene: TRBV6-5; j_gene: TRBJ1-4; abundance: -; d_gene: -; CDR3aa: CASRAVGLDEKLFF; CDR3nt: TGTGCCAGCAGGGCGGTCGGACTGGATGAAAAACTGTTTTTT
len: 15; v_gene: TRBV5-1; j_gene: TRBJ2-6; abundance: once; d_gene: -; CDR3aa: CASSAGPSGANVLTF; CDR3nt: TGCGCCAGCAGCGCCGGTCCCTCTGGGGCCAACGTCCTGACTTTC
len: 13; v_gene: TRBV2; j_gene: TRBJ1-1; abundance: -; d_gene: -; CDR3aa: CASSDTRRVEAFF; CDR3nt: TGTGCCAGCAGTGACACACGGAGAGTTGAAGCTTTCTTT
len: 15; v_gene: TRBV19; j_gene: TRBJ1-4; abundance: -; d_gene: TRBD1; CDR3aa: CASSIVAGGGEKLFF; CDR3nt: TGTGCCAGTAGTATAGTTGCAGGGGGAGGTGAAAAACTGTTTTTT
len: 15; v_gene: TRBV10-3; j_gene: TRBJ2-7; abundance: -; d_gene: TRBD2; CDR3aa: CAISERLAGVREQYF; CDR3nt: TGTGCCATCAGCGAACGACTAGCGGGAGTTAGAGAGCAGTACTTC
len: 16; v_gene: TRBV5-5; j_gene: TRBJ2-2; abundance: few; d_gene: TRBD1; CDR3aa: CASSPWGQGGTGELFF; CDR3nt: TGTGCCAGCAGCCCTTGGGGACAGGGTGGCACCGGGGAGCTGTTTTTT
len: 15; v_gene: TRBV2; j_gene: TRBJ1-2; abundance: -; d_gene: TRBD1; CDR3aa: CASSIQTGAGYGYTF; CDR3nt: TGTGCCAGCAGCATACAGACAGGGGCAGGCTATGGCTACACCTTC
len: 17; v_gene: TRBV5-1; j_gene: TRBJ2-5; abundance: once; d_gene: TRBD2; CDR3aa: CASSPGLAGGYQETQYF; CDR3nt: TGCGCCAGCAGCCCTGGACTAGCGGGGGGGTACCAAGAGACCCAGTACTTC
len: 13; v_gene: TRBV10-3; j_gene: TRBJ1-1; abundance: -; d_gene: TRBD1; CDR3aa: CAIRGTASYGAFF; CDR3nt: TGTGCCATCAGGGGGACAGCTAGCTACGGTGCTTTCTTT
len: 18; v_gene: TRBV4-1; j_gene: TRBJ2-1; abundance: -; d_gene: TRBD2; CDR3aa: CASSQALRLAASYNEQFF; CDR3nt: TGCGCCAGCAGCCAGGCCCTCCGACTAGCCGCCTCCTACAATGAGCAGTTCTTC
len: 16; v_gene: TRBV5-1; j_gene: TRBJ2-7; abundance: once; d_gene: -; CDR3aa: CASTLGGSLESYEQYF; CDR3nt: TGCGCCAGCACCCTCGGGGGTTCCCTCGAGTCCTACGAGCAGTACTTC
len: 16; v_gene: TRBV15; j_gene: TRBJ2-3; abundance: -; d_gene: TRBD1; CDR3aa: CATSRERQGSTDTQYF; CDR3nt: TGTGCCACCAGCAGAGAGAGACAGGGTAGCACAGATACGCAGTATTTT
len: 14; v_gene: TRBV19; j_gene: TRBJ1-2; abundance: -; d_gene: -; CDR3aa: CASRTPGIDYGYTF; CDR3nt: TGTGCCAGTAGAACGCCAGGGATAGACTATGGCTACACCTTC
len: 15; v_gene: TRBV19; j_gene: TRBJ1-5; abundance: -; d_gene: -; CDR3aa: CASGLQGYSNQPQHF; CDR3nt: TGTGCCAGTGGTTTGCAGGGTTATAGCAATCAGCCCCAGCATTTT
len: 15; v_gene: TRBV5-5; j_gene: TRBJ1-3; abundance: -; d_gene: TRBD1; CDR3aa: CASSASGTGRNTIYF; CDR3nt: TGTGCCAGCAGCGCATCCGGGACAGGTAGAAACACCATATATTTT
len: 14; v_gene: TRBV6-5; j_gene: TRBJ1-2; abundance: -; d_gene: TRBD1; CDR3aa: CASSYRDRGSGYTF; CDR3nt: TGTGCCAGCAGTTATAGGGACAGGGGATCTGGCTACACCTTC
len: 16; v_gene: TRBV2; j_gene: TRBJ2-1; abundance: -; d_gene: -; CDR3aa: CASSESVTVEGNEQFF; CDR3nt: TGTGCCAGCAGTGAAAGCGTGACAGTGGAGGGCAATGAGCAGTTCTTC
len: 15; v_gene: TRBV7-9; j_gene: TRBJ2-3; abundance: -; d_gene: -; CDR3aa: CASSFPRSGTDTQYF; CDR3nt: TGTGCCAGCAGCTTTCCCCGAAGCGGAACAGATACGCAGTATTTT
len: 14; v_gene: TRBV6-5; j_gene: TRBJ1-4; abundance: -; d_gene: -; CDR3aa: CASSYPGRSEKLFF; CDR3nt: TGTGCCAGCAGTTACCCGGGGAGGAGTGAAAAACTGTTTTTT
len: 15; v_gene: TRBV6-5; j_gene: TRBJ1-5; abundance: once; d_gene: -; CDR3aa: CASSSGEWNGQPQHF; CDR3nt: TGTGCCAGCAGTTCCGGGGAGTGGAACGGTCAGCCCCAGCATTTT
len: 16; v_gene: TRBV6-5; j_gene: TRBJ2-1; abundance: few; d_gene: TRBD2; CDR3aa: CASSSKAGGPHNEQFF; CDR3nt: TGTGCCAGCAGTTCGAAAGCGGGAGGGCCCCACAATGAGCAGTTCTTC
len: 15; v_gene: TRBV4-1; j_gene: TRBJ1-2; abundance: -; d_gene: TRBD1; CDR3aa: CASSLAQGASGGYTF; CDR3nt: TGCGCCAGCAGCCTTGCCCAGGGGGCTAGTGGAGGCTACACCTTC
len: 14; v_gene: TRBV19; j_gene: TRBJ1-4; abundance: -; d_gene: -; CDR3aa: CASHIGGPYEKLFF; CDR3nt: TGTGCCAGTCACATCGGGGGGCCGTATGAAAAACTGTTTTTT
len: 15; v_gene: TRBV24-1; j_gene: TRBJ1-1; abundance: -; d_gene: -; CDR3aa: CATSDPLGADGEAFF; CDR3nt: TGTGCCACCAGTGACCCGTTGGGGGCGGATGGTGAAGCTTTCTTT
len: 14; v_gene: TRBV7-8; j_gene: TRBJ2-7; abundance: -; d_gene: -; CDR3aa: CASSLERPGLEKYF; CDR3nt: TGTGCCAGCAGCTTAGAGAGGCCCGGTCTTGAGAAGTACTTC
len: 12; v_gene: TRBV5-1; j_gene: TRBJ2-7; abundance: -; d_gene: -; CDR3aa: CASSFQGVEQYF; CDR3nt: TGCGCCAGCAGCTTTCAGGGTGTCGAGCAGTACTTC
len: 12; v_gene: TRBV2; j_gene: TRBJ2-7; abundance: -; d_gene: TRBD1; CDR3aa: CASSRGQQEQYF; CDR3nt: TGTGCCAGCAGTCGGGGACAGCAAGAGCAGTACTTC
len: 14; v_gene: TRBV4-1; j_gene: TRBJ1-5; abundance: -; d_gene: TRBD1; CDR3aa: CASSQDQGVQPQHF; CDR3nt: TGCGCCAGCAGCCAAGATCAGGGGGTTCAGCCCCAGCATTTT
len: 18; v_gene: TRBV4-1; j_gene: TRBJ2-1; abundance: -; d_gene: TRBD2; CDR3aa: CASSQDYSGTRGGNEQFF; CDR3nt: TGCGCCAGCAGCCAAGACTATTCTGGGACTAGGGGAGGAAATGAGCAGTTCTTC
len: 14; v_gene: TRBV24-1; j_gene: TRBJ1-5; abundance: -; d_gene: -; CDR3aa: CATSDKGGNQPQHF; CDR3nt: TGTGCCACCAGTGATAAGGGGGGCAATCAGCCCCAGCATTTT